This TCR beta chain derives from a study of blood T cell repertoires in COVID-19. About the study: Acute and convalescent COVID-19 samples came from the United States, Italy and Spain. Sources were T cells, B-cell-depleted T cells, or PBMCs; the material itself was cDNA or gDNA.

CDR3 length: 12 amino acids. Trimming cost V 7 bases and J 6 bases; bases outside gene matches: 2. In the original analysis: The assay estimated nucleated cells by amplifying reference gene primers. Method: immunoSEQ multiplex PCR; TCRdb's copy keeps in-frame clones and lacks some. V and J calls and clone size follow that table, whereas D and trimming were derived from the DNA. The profile shows around 72,000 clones, 80% to 95% of them singletons. Source material: peripheral blood. The rearrangement uses TRBV12-3 or TRBV12-4 and TRBJ2-1; 8 nucleotides match TRBD2. This receptor was identified in a human donor with active COVID-19. The donor label of this sample is uncertain. The CDR3 DNA follows: TGTGCCAGCACCCGGGGGGGCAATGAGCAGTTCTTC. It is translated as CASTRGGNEQFF.